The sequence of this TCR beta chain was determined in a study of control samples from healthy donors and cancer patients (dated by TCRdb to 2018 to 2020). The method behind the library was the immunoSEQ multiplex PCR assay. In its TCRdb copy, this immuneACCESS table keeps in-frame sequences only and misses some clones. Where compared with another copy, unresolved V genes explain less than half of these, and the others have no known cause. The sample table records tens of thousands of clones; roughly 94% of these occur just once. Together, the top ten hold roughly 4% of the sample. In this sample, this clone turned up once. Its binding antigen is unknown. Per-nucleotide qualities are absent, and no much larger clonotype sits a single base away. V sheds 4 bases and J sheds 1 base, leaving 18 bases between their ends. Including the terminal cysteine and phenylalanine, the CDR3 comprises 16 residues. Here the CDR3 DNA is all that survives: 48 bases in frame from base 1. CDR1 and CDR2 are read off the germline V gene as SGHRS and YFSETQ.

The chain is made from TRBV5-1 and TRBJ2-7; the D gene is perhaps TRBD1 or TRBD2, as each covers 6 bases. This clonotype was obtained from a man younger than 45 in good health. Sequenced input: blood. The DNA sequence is TGCGCCAGCAGCGGGAGGACAGAGACCTTGTCCTACGAGCAGTACTTC. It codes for CASSGRTETLSYEQYF.